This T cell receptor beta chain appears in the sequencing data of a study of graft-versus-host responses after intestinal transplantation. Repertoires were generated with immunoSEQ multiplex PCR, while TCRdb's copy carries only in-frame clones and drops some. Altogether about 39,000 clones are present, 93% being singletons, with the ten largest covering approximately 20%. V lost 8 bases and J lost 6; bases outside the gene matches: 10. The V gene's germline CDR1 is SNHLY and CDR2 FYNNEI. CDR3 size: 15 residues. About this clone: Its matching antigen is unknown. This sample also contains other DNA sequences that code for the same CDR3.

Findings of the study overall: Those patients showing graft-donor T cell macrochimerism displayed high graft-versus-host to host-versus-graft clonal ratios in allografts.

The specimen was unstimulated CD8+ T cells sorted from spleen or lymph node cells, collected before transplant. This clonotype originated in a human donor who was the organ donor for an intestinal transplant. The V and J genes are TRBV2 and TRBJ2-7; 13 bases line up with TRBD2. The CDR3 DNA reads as TGTGCCAGCCAGACCGGACTAGCGGGAGCCTTCGAGCAGTACTTC. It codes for CASQTGLAGAFEQYF.